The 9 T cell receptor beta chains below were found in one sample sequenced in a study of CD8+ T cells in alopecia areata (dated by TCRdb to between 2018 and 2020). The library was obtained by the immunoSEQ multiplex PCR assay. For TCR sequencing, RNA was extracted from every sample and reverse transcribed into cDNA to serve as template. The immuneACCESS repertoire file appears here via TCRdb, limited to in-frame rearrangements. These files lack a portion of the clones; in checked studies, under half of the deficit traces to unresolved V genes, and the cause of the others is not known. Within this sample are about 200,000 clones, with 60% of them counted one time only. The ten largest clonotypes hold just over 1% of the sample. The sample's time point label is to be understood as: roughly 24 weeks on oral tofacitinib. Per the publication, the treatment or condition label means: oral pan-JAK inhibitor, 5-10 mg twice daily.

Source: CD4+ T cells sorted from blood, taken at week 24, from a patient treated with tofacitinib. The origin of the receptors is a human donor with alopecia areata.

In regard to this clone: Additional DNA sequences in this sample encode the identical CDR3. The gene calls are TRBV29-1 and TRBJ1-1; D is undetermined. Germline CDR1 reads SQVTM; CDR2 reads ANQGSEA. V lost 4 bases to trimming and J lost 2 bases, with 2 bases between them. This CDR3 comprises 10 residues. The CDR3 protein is CSVGNTEAFF. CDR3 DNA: TGCAGCGTTGGCAACACTGAAGCTTTCTTT.

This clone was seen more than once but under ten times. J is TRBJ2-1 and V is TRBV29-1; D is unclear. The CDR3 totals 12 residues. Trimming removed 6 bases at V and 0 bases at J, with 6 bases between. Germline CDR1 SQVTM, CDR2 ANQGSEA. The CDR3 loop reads CSVMSSYNEQFF. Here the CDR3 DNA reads TGCAGCGTCATGAGCTCCTACAATGAGCAGTTCTTC.

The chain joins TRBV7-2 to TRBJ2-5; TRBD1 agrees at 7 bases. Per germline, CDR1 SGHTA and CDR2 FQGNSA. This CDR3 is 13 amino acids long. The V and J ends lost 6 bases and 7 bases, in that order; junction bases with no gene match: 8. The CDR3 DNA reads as TGTGCCAGCAGGGCGACAGGGAAGGGGACCCAGTACTTC. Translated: CASRATGKGTQYF.

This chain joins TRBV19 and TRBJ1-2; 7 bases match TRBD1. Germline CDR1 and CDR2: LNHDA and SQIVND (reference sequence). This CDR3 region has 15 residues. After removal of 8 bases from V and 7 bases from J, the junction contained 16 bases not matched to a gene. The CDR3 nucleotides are TGTGCCAGTGGATCTCCGGGACAGAGCTCGCTTGGCTACACCTTC. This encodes CASGSPGQSSLGYTF.

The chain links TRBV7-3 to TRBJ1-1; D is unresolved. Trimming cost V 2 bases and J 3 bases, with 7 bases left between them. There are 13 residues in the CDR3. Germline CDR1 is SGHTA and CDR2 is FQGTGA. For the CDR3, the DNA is TGTGCCAGCAGCTTACTTGCGGACACTGAAGCTTTCTTT. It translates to CASSLLADTEAFF.

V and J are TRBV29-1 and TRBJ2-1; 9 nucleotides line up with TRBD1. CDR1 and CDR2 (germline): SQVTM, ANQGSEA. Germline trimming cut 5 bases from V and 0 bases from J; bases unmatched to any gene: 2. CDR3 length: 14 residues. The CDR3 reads CSVSTGGSYNEQFF. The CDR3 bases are TGCAGCGTTTCGACAGGGGGCTCCTACAATGAGCAGTTCTTC.

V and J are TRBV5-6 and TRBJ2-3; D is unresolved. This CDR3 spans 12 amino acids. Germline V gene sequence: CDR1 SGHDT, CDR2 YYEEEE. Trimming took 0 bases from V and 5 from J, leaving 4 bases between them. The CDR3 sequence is CASSLVGDTQYF. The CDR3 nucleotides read TGTGCCAGCAGCTTGGTGGGAGATACGCAGTATTTT.

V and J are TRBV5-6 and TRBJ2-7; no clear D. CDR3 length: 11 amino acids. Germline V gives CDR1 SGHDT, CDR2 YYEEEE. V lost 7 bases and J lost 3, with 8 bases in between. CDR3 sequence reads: CASGSYYEQYF. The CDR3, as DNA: TGTGCCAGCGGCAGCTACTACGAGCAGTACTTC.

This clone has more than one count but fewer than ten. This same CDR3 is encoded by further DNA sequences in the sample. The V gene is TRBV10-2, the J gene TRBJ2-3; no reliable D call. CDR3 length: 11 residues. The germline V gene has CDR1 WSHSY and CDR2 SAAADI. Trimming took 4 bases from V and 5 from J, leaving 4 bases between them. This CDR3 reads CASSGGDTQYF. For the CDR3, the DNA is TGCGCCAGCAGTGGGGGAGATACGCAGTATTTT.